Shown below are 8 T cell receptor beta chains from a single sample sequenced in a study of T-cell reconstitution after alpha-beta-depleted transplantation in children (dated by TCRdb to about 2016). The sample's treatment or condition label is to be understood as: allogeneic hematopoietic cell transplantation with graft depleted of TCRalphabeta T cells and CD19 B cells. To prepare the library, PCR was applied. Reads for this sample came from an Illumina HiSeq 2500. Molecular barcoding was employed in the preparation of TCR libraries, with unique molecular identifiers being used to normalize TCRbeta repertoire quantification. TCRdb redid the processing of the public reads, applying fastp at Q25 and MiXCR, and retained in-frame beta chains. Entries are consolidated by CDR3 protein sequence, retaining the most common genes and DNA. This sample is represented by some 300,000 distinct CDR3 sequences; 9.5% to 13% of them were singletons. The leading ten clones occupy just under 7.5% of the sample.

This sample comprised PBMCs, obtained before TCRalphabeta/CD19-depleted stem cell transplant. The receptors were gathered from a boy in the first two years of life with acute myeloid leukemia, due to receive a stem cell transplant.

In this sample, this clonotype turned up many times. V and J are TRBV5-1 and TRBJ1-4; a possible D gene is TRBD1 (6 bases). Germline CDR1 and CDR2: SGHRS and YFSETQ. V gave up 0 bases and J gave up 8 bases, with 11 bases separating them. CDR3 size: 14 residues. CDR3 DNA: TGCGCCAGCAGCTTGGGAGGGGGGAAGGAAAAACTGTTTTTT. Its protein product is CASSLGGGKEKLFF.

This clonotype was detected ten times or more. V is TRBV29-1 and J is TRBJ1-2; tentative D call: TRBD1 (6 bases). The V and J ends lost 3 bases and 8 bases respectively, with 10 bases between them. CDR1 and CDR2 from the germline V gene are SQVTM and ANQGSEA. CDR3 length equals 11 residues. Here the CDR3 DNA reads TGCAGCGTTGACAGGGGAGAAGGCTACACCTTC. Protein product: CSVDRGEGYTF.

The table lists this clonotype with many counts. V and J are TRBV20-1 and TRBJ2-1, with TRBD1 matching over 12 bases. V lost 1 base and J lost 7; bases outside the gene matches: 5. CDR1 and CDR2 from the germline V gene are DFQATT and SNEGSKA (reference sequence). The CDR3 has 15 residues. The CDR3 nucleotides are TGCAGTGCTAGAGTTGGGACAGGGGGCAGGAATGAGCAGTTCTTC. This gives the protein CSARVGTGGRNEQFF.

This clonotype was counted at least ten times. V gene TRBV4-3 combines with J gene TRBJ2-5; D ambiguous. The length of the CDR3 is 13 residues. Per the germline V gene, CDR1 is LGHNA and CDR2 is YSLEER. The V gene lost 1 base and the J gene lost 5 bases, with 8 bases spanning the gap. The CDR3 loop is CASSQGPWETQYF. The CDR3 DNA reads TGCGCCAGCAGCCAAGGACCGTGGGAGACCCAGTACTTC.

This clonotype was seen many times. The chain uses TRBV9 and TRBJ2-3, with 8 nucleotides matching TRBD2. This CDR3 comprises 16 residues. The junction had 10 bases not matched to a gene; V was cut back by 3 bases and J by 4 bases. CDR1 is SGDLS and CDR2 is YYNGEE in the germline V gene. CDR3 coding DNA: TGTGCCAGCAGCGGGGCAGCGGGAGACCCAGCAGATACGCAGTATTTT. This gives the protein CASSGAAGDPADTQYF.

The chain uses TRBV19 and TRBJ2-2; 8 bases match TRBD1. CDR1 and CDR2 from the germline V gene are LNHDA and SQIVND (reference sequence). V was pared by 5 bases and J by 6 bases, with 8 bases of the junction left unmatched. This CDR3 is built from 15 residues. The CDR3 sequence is CASSVSQGVAGELFF. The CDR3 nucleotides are TGTGCCAGTAGTGTTTCACAGGGGGTGGCCGGGGAGCTGTTTTTT. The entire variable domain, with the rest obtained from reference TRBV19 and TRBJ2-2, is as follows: DGGITQSPKYLFRKEGQNVTLSCEQNLNHDAMYWYRQDPGQGLRLIYYSQIVNDFQKGDIAEGYSVSREKKESFPLTVTSAQKNPTAFYLCASSVSQGVAGELFFGEGSRLTVL.

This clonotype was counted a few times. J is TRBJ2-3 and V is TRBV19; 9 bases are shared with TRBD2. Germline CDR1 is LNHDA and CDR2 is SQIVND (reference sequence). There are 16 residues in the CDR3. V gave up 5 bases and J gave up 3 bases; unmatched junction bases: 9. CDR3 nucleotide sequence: TGTGCCAGTAGTTCCGGTCGGAGCGGGAGGACAGATACGCAGTATTTT. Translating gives CASSSGRSGRTDTQYF.

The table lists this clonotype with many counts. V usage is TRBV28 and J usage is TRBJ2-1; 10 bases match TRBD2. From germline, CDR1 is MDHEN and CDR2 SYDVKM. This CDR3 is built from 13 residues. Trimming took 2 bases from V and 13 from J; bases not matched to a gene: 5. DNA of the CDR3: TGTGCCAGCAGTTTAGAAGGACTAGCGGAACAGTTCTTC. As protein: CASSLEGLAEQFF.